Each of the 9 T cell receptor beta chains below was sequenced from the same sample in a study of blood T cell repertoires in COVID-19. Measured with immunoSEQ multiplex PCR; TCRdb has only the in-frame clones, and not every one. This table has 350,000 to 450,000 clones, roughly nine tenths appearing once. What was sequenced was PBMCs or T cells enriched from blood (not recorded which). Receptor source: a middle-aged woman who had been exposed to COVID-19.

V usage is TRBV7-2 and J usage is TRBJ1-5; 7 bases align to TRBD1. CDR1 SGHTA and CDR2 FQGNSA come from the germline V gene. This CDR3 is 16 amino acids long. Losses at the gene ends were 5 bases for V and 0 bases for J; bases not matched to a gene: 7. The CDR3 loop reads CASSADRVGSNQPQHF. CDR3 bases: TGTGCCAGCAGCGCCGACAGGGTAGGTAGCAATCAGCCCCAGCATTTT.

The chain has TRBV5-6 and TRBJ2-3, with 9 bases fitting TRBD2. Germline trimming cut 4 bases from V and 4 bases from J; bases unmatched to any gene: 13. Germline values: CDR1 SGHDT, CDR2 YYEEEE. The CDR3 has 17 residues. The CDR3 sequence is CASSRAPQRGAADTQYF. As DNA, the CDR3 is TGTGCCAGCAGCCGGGCCCCACAGCGGGGGGCCGCAGATACGCAGTATTTT. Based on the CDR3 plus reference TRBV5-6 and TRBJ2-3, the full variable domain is DAGVTQSPTHLIKTRGQQVTLRCSPKSGHDTVSWYQQALGQGPQFIFQYYEEEERQRGNFPDRFSGHQFPNYSSELNVNALLLGDSALYLCASSRAPQRGAADTQYFGPGTRLTVL.

The CDR3 DNA reads TGTGCCAGCAGCGTAGTCAGGGAAGGGCCCTATGGCTACACCTTC. Amino acids: CASSVVREGPYGYTF. V usage is TRBV9 and J usage is TRBJ1-2; D may be TRBD1 (5 bases). CDR1 is SGDLS and CDR2 is YYNGEE in the germline V gene. The CDR3 consists of 15 residues. V was cut by 0 bases and J by 4 bases, with 13 bases left in between. The entire variable domain, with the rest obtained from reference TRBV9 and TRBJ1-2, is as follows: DSGVTQTPKHLITATGQRVTLRCSPRSGDLSVYWYQQSLDQGLQFLIQYYNGEERAKGNILERFSAQQFPDLHSELNLSSLELGDSALYFCASSVVREGPYGYTFGSGTRLTVV.

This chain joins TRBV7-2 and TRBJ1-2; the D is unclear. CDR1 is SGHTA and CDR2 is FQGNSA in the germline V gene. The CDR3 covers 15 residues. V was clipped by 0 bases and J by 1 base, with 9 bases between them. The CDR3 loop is CASSLAERINYGYTF. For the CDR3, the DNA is TGTGCCAGCAGCTTAGCAGAGAGAATTAACTATGGCTACACCTTC.

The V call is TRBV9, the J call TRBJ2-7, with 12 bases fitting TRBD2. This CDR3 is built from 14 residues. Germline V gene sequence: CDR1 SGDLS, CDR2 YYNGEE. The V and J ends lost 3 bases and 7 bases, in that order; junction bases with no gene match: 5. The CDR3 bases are TGTGCCAGCAGCGCAAGACTAGCGGGGGTTGAGCAGTACTTC. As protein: CASSARLAGVEQYF. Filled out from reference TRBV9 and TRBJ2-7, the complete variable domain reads DSGVTQTPKHLITATGQRVTLRCSPRSGDLSVYWYQQSLDQGLQFLIQYYNGEERAKGNILERFSAQQFPDLHSELNLSSLELGDSALYFCASSARLAGVEQYFGPGTRLTVT.

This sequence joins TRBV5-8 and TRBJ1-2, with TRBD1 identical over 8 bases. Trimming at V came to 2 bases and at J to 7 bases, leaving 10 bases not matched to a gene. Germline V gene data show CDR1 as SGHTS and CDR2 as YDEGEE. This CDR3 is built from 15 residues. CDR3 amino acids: CASSFRPGGVGGYTF. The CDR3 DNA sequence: TGTGCCAGCAGCTTTCGTCCAGGGGGCGTAGGTGGCTACACCTTC.

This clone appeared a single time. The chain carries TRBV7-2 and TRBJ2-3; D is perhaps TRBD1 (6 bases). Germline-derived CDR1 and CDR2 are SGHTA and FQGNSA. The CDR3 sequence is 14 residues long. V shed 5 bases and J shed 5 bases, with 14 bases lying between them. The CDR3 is CASSSQTGKDTQYF. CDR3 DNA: TGTGCCAGCAGCAGCCAAACAGGGAAAGATACGCAGTATTTT.

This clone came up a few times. The CDR3: CASLMGGRAFF. CDR3 DNA: TGTGCCAGCCTGATGGGGGGGCGAGCTTTCTTT. This rearrangement joins TRBV6-5 to TRBJ1-1; tentatively, D is TRBD1 (6 bases). This CDR3 is built from 11 residues. Germline-derived CDR1 and CDR2 are MNHEY and SVGAGI. Trimming cost V 8 bases and J 10 bases, with 14 bases left between them.

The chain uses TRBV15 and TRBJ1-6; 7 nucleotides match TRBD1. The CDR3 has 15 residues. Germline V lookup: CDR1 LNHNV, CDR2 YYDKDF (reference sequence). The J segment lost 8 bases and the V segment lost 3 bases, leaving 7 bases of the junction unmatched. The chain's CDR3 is CATSSQTGIYSPLHF. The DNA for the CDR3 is TGTGCCACCAGCAGTCAGACAGGGATTTATTCACCCCTCCACTTT.